This T cell receptor beta chain emerged from a study of T cells in localized non-small cell lung cancer. Trimming pared 4 bases from V and 3 bases from J, leaving 12 bases between. CDR3 size: 14 residues. Per the germline V gene, CDR1 is LNHDA and CDR2 is SQIVND (reference sequence). Study-wide points: Uninvolved adjacent lung showed higher T cell clonality than tumor. Median detection of top 100 tumor clones in adjacent lung was 55 to 60 clones. Higher blood T cell density tracked longer overall survival.

This clone was counted between two and nine times. Its antigen is unknown. Repertoires were generated with immunoSEQ multiplex PCR, while TCRdb's copy carries only in-frame clones and drops some. Of about 52,000 clones in the sample, approximately 86% were seen once. This specimen was PBMCs, taken before any cancer treatment. The gene calls are TRBV19 and TRBJ1-1; D might be TRBD1 (5 bases). This TCR was sampled from a female donor with stage II lung adenocarcinoma. The CDR3 here is CASSTGDYYTEAFF. DNA for the CDR3: TGTGCCAGTAGTACCGGGGACTACTACACTGAAGCTTTCTTT.